The 27 T cell receptor beta chains below were found in one sample sequenced in a study of blood T cells in healthy people across ages. Through a sample-barcoded 5' primer and a J-beta primer mix, a second PCR was run for about 6 to 11 cycles. One entry per CDR3 protein, called by TCRdb with MiXCR from the 5' RACE reads. The data contain approximately 830,000 distinct CDR3 sequences, around 62% of them singletons. The sequencing sample was made of blood. All receptors come from a man aged 25-40 years in good health.

This clonotype was detected a few times. V gene TRBV11-2 combines with J gene TRBJ2-6; D not resolved. Germline CDR1 is SGHAT and CDR2 is FQNNGV. The CDR3 runs 20 residues. Trimming stripped 5 bases from V and 0 bases from J, with 23 bases between. The CDR3 sequence: CASSPPHGSSSLSGANVLTF. As DNA, the CDR3 is TGTGCCAGCAGCCCCCCACATGGGTCCTCCTCTCTCTCTGGGGCCAACGTCCTGACTTTC.

This clonotype was counted many times. The CDR3, as DNA: TGCGCCAGCAGCCAAGGGCAATGGGACATTCAGTACTTC. This translates into CASSQGQWDIQYF. The rearrangement uses TRBV4-3 and TRBJ2-4, with unresolved D. Germline loops: CDR1 LGHNA, CDR2 YSLEER. The length of the CDR3 is 13 residues. Trimming took 1 base from V and 8 from J, leaving 9 bases between them.

This CDR3 reads CASSDRGRDTEAFF. In DNA form, the CDR3 reads TGCGCCAGCAGCGACAGGGGGCGCGACACTGAAGCTTTCTTT. The chain has TRBV5-1 and TRBJ1-1; 10 bases are shared with TRBD1. The length of the CDR3 is 14 residues. Looked up from germline, CDR1 is SGHRS and CDR2 is YFSETQ. V gave up 4 bases and J gave up 3 bases; unmatched junction bases: 3.

The V gene is TRBV5-5, the J gene TRBJ2-3, with D uncertain. The ends were cut back, 4 bases at V and 2 bases at J, with 8 bases in the middle. CDR1 is SGHKS and CDR2 is YYEKEE in the germline V gene (reference sequence). There are 13 residues in the CDR3. CDR3 protein: CASSPSFTDTQYF. CDR3 bases: TGTGCCAGCAGCCCGTCCTTCACAGATACGCAGTATTTT.

The chain links TRBV10-3 to TRBJ2-3, with D perhaps given as TRBD1 or TRBD2 (6 bases each). The germline V gene has CDR1 ENHRY and CDR2 SYGVKD. Deletions cut 7 bases from V and 3 bases from J, with 11 bases between. The CDR3 covers 13 residues. The CDR3 sequence is CAINRGPTDTQYF. DNA for the CDR3: TGTGCCATCAATCGGGGGCCGACAGATACGCAGTATTTT.

The V call is TRBV20-1, the J call TRBJ2-7, with 8 bases that match TRBD1. This CDR3 has 14 amino acids. J lost 4 bases, V lost 3 bases, and 8 bases had no gene match. Per germline, CDR1 DFQATT and CDR2 SNEGSKA (reference sequence). The CDR3 reads CSASVGTGRYEQYF. The CDR3 DNA sequence: TGCAGTGCTAGTGTCGGGACAGGTCGGTACGAGCAGTACTTC.

This clonotype has a handful of counts. This sequence joins TRBV29-1 and TRBJ2-5; 9 positions agree with TRBD2. The assigned J gene may be wrong: the sequence end matches TRBJ2-1 better. Germline lookup yields CDR1 SQVTM and CDR2 ANQGSEA. This CDR3 is 13 amino acids long. As DNA, the CDR3 is TGCAGCGTTCGAACTAGCGGGTTAGAGACCCAGTTCTTC. This encodes CSVRTSGLETQFF.

The chain combines TRBV18 with TRBJ2-7; TRBD1 matches at 8 bases. With 2 bases clipped from V and 1 base from J, the junction kept 7 bases outside the gene matches. The CDR3 loop spans 16 amino acids. Germline-derived CDR1 and CDR2 are KGHSH and LQKENI. CDR3 sequence: CASSPLGQGGSYEQYF. DNA of the CDR3: TGTGCCAGCTCACCATTAGGACAGGGTGGGTCCTACGAGCAGTACTTC.

This chain uses TRBV15 with TRBJ2-1; D ambiguous. This CDR3 comprises 17 residues. Germline CDR1 reads LNHNV; CDR2 reads YYDKDF (reference sequence). The ends were cut back, 0 bases at V and 0 bases at J, with 12 bases in the middle. The CDR3 nucleotides are TGTGCCACCAGCAGAGATGCCCTCTCTAGCTCCTACAATGAGCAGTTCTTC. It specifies CATSRDALSSSYNEQFF.

This CDR3 reads CASSPRVREETQYF. CDR3 sequence (DNA): TGTGCCAGCAGCCCCCGTGTGAGGGAAGAGACCCAGTACTTC. V is TRBV9 and J is TRBJ2-5, with a possible D match to TRBD2 (5 bases). The V and J ends lost 4 bases and 3 bases respectively, with 13 bases between them. Germline CDR1 SGDLS, CDR2 YYNGEE. The CDR3 loop spans 14 amino acids.

The rearrangement uses TRBV20-1 and TRBJ2-7, with D perhaps matching TRBD1 (6 bases). The germline V gene encodes CDR1 DFQATT and CDR2 SNEGSKA (reference sequence). The CDR3 covers 13 residues. Trimming left V 3 bases short and J 3 bases short, with 12 bases between. CDR3 residues: CSASNRDNYEQYF. Written as DNA, the CDR3 is TGCAGTGCTAGTAACCGGGACAACTACGAGCAGTACTTC.

J is TRBJ2-3 and V is TRBV21-1; the DNA was not compared with TRBD2, the D call given in the table. TRBV21-1 is reported as a pseudogene. The CDR3 extends over 18 amino acids. CDR3 in DNA: TGTGCCAGCAGCAAAGCCCCCTCGGAGCGGGGCTCCGACGCTGGGCAGTATTTT. It translates to CASSKAPSERGSDAGQYF.

This sequence joins TRBV6-1 and TRBJ2-5; D call uncertain. V shed 1 base and J shed 3 bases, with 9 bases lying between them. The CDR3 length is 14 residues. The V gene's germline CDR1 is MNHNS and CDR2 SASEGT. CDR3 coding DNA: TGTGCCAGCAGTGAAGGGATCCAAAAAGAGACCCAGTACTTC. It yields the protein CASSEGIQKETQYF.

The V and J genes are TRBV20-1 and TRBJ1-4; 9 bases fit TRBD1. Trimming at V came to 6 bases and at J to 5 bases, leaving 4 bases not matched to a gene. Germline V gene lookup returns CDR1 DFQATT and CDR2 SNEGSKA (reference sequence). CDR3 length: 13 amino acids. The CDR3 reads CSATTGGNEKLFF. The DNA of the CDR3 is TGCAGTGCAACGACAGGGGGAAATGAAAAACTGTTTTTT.

The chain links TRBV9 to TRBJ2-1, with no clear D. In germline, CDR1 is SGDLS, CDR2 YYNGEE. V was cut by 3 bases and J by 5 bases, with 12 bases left in between. This CDR3 comprises 14 residues. In DNA form, the CDR3 reads TGTGCCAGCAGCGCGAGCCCACAAAACAATGAGCAGTTCTTC. Amino acids: CASSASPQNNEQFF.

The chain uses TRBV20-1 and TRBJ2-7; 7 bases line up with TRBD1. Germline trimming cut 3 bases from V and 0 bases from J; bases unmatched to any gene: 11. The CDR3 covers 16 residues. Germline V CDR1 and CDR2: DFQATT, SNEGSKA (reference sequence). Here the CDR3 DNA reads TGCAGTGCTAGTCCCCTTACAGGGGTAAGCTCCTACGAGCAGTACTTC. The encoded protein is CSASPLTGVSSYEQYF.

A remark on this clonotype: The junction does not match germline at one end; this may be a read error. V is TRBV15 and J is TRBJ1-1, with D possibly matching TRBD1 (6 bases). The CDR3 runs 15 residues. Germline CDR1 and CDR2: LNHNV and YYDKDF (reference sequence). CDR3 in DNA: TGTGCCACCAGCAGACGACCGGGTGGGGACACTAAAGCTTTCTTT. Amino acid sequence: CATSRRPGGDTKAFF.

The V gene is TRBV6-1, the J gene TRBJ2-1, with D perhaps TRBD1 (5 bases). This CDR3 contains 15 residues. Germline loops: CDR1 MNHNS, CDR2 SASEGT. V lost 5 bases, J lost 4 bases, and 15 bases lay in between. CDR3 DNA sequence: TGTGCCAGCAGTTATTCAGGGAACCCATACAATGAGCAGTTCTTC. Protein: CASSYSGNPYNEQFF.

As regards this clonotype: At one boundary the junction diverges from the germline segment, which might be a read error. The V and J genes are TRBV12-3 or TRBV12-4 and TRBJ2-2, with TRBD1 matching over 7 bases. This CDR3 region has 15 residues. The CDR3 loop reads CASTLEGANTGELFF. The CDR3, as DNA: TGTGCCAGCACCCTAGAGGGGGCGAATACCGGGGAGCTGTTTTTT.

The rearrangement joins TRBV7-9 to TRBJ2-7; D tentatively fits TRBD1 or TRBD2 (6 bases each). V lost 5 bases and J 7 bases, leaving 18 bases between the germline ends. This CDR3 is built from 14 residues. Germline CDR1 and CDR2: SEHNR and FQNEAQ (reference sequence). CDR3 sequence reads: CASSPQATGREQYF. CDR3 DNA: TGTGCCAGCAGCCCCCAGGCCACAGGGAGGGAGCAGTACTTC. Full variable domain (outside the CDR3, taken from reference TRBV7-9 and TRBJ2-7): DTGVSQNPRHKITKRGQNVTFRCDPISEHNRLYWYRQTLGQGPEFLTYFQNEAQLEKSRLLSDRFSAERPKGSFSTLEIQRTEQGDSAMYLCASSPQATGREQYFGPGTRLTVT.

V gene TRBV5-1 combines with J gene TRBJ2-3; D may be TRBD2 (7 bases). Germline V gives CDR1 SGHRS, CDR2 YFSETQ. This CDR3 region has 16 residues. V lost 0 bases to trimming and J lost 5 bases, with 16 bases between them. The CDR3 DNA reads as TGCGCCAGCAGCTTGGCGGGGGGCGTATCAGGAGATACGCAGTATTTT. Protein: CASSLAGGVSGDTQYF. The whole variable domain, filled in from reference TRBV5-1 and TRBJ2-3, reads KAGVTQTPRYLIKTRGQQVTLSCSPISGHRSVSWYQQTPGQGLQFLFEYFSETQRNKGNFPGRFSGRQFSNSRSEMNVSTLELGDSALYLCASSLAGGVSGDTQYFGPGTRLTVL.

The genes are TRBV9 and TRBJ2-2; unclear D gene. Per the germline V gene, CDR1 is SGDLS and CDR2 is YYNGEE. The length of the CDR3 is 13 residues. The CDR3 nucleotides are TGTGCTTCTACTTACAGCTCCACCGGGGAGCTGTTTTTT. Translation: CASTYSSTGELFF.

There are a few counts of this clonotype. This chain uses TRBV29-1 with TRBJ2-7, with D tentatively TRBD1 (6 bases). Between the trimmed V and J ends, which lost 7 bases and 3 bases, there was a span of 10 bases. The V gene's germline CDR1 is SQVTM and CDR2 ANQGSEA. CDR3 length: 11 residues. Here the CDR3 reads CSAWDIYEQYF. The CDR3 DNA follows: TGCAGCGCCTGGGACATCTACGAGCAGTACTTC.

This clonotype came up once. This chain connects TRBV6-5 to TRBJ2-7; 7 positions match TRBD1. The CDR3 has 15 amino acids. The germline gives CDR1 MNHEY, CDR2 SVGAGI. V lost 2 bases, J lost 4 bases, and 8 bases stayed unmatched. This CDR3 is CASSYIFTGAYEQYF. In DNA, the CDR3 is TGTGCCAGCAGTTACATTTTTACAGGGGCGTACGAGCAGTACTTC.

The V gene is TRBV29-1, the J gene TRBJ1-4, with D possibly being TRBD1 (6 bases). Germline loops: CDR1 SQVTM, CDR2 ANQGSEA. CDR3 length: 12 amino acids. Trimming took 6 bases from V and 8 from J, leaving 13 bases between them. This chain's CDR3 is CSVAGEREKLFF. CDR3 nucleotides: TGCAGCGTGGCAGGGGAAAGAGAAAAACTGTTTTTT.

This clonotype was detected once. The chain joins TRBV7-3 to TRBJ2-7, with 10 bases lining up with TRBD2. Germline CDR1 reads SGHTA; CDR2 reads FQGTGA. With 2 bases clipped from V and 6 bases from J, the junction kept 4 bases outside the gene matches. This CDR3 region has 14 residues. This CDR3 is CASSLERGGREQYF. CDR3 nucleotide sequence: TGTGCCAGCAGCTTAGAGCGGGGGGGCCGCGAGCAGTACTTC.

This clonotype was counted a few times. V is TRBV7-9 and J is TRBJ2-5; 8 bases align to TRBD1. The J call may not be correct, given that the DNA end is closer to TRBJ2-7. CDR3 size: 14 residues. Germline loops: CDR1 SEHNR, CDR2 FQNEAQ (reference sequence). The DNA for the CDR3 is TGTGCCAGCAGCTCGAGGACAGGGCCCTCCGAGCAGTACTTC. It is translated as CASSSRTGPSEQYF.